The source of this TCR beta chain is a study of T cell responses to AZD1222 COVID-19 vaccine. Study-wide findings and caveats: Seropositive status at baseline applied to only a handful of AZD1222 recipients. Repertoire sampling happened only post peak T cell response.

A word on this clone: Its antigen remains unknown.

V was pared by 5 bases and J by 5 bases, with 2 bases of the junction left unmatched. From germline, CDR1 is GTSNPN and CDR2 SVGIG (reference sequence). This CDR3 has 12 amino acids. The data were produced by immunoSEQ multiplex PCR, yet TCRdb's version contains in-frame clones alone and is incomplete. The data show 150,000 to 200,000 clones, around 87% seen once. The V call is TRBV30, the J call TRBJ2-1; TRBD1 matches 8 bases. The receptor's source is an adult in good health. This specimen was peripheral blood, taken on day 0 of MenACWY control vaccination. In DNA form, the CDR3 reads TGTGCCTGGGAGGACAGGGACAATGAGCAGTTCTTC. It encodes CAWEDRDNEQFF.